The TCR beta chain under discussion was sequenced for a study of beta chain features in type 1 diabetes. Whole-study context: Age, gender, cell numbers and subset yield matched between patients and controls. General observations from the study: Compared to healthy donors, patients appeared to have naive, central memory and Treg TCRB repertoires that were more alike. Reduced insertions and increased deletions marked VDJ junctions in type 1 diabetes patients. The study found moderately but significantly shorter TCRB CDR3s in all four CD4+ subsets of Type 1 diabetes patients.

CD45RO/CCR7/CD25/CD127/CD95/CD27 separated CD4+ naive, central memory, regulatory and stem cell-like memory cells by sorting. Points on this clone: Its matching antigen is unknown.

Reverse transcribing all isolated RNA meant expressed TCRB transcripts were sequenced. The repertoire was sequenced with immunoSEQ multiplex PCR; TCRdb's copy has only in-frame clones and lacks some. The data contain over 200,000 clones, 11% of them singletons. CDR1 KGHSH and CDR2 LQKENI come from the germline V gene. The CDR3 extends over 12 amino acids. V was clipped by 1 base and J by 6 bases; unmatched bases: 0. This clonotype was sampled from a man under 40 with type 1 diabetes. The chain couples TRBV18 to TRBJ2-7, with TRBD2 identical over 7 bases. Sequenced input: naive CD4+ T cells from blood. CDR3 coding DNA: TGTGCCAGCTCACCACGGGAGGGCGAGCAGTACTTC. Its protein product is CASSPREGEQYF.